These T cell receptor beta chains were read from a single sample in a study of cytomegalovirus exposure and HLA in healthy donors. Some clones are missing from TCRdb's copy, which holds only in-frame ones; the method was immunoSEQ multiplex PCR. This repertoire shows hundreds of thousands of clones, about 79% found once; its top ten account for around 1.9%. The specimen sequenced was PBMCs. The receptors stem from a male donor in good health and CMV-seronegative. Each CDR3 is given with its conserved first and last residue. The D gene is left open where the match is weak. Clone size is not always given. Where it is, it says once, few, many or a class for expanded clones.

d_call j_call clone_size v_call cdr3_nt cdr3_aa
TRBD1 TRBJ2-3 . TRBV11-2 TGTGCCAGCAGCCGGAGACAGGGGGTATATACGCAGTATTTT CASSRRQGVYTQYF
. TRBJ1-5 . TRBV4-3 TGCGCCAGCAGCCAACAGGGTTCCCAGCCCCAGCATTTT CASSQQGSQPQHF
TRBD2 TRBJ2-7 . TRBV6-1 TGTGCCAGCAGTGAAGGAACAGCGGGGGCTTCCTACGAGCAGTACTTC CASSEGTAGASYEQYF
. TRBJ2-2 . TRBV4-3 TGCGCCAGCAGCCAAGGCCCACCGGGAGGGGAGCTGTTTTTT CASSQGPPGGELFF
. TRBJ1-5 . TRBV15 TGTGCCACCAGCAGAACCGGTGGCAATCAGCCCCAGCATTTT CATSRTGGNQPQHF
TRBD1 TRBJ1-1 . TRBV10-3 TGTGCCATCAGGGCCGGGACAGGGGGCTTCAGCACTGAAGCTTTCTTT CAIRAGTGGFSTEAFF
TRBD2 TRBJ2-5 . TRBV9 TGTGCCAGCAGCGTAGCTAGCGGGGGGGCCCATGAGACCCAGTACTTC CASSVASGGAHETQYF
TRBD2 TRBJ2-1 . TRBV6-6 TGTGCCAGCAACTCCCCGGGACTAGCGGGCCGCAATGAGCAGTTCTTC CASNSPGLAGRNEQFF
. TRBJ1-2 . TRBV7-9 TGTGCCAGCACCGGGGGAGGCTACTATGGCTACACCTTC CASTGGGYYGYTF
TRBD2 TRBJ2-7 . TRBV4-3 TGCGCCAGCAGCCCAGTAGCGGGGGCCTACGAGCAGTACTTC CASSPVAGAYEQYF
. TRBJ1-1 . TRBV9 TGTGCCAGCAGCGTAGGGGGAGGGATGACTGAAGCTTTCTTT CASSVGGGMTEAFF
. TRBJ1-1 . TRBV5-6 TGTGCCAGCAGCTTGGGATACAGGGACACTGAAGCTTTCTTT CASSLGYRDTEAFF
. TRBJ2-7 . TRBV9 TGTGCCAGCAGCGTTGGCCCAGTGACCTACGAGCAGTACTTC CASSVGPVTYEQYF
. TRBJ1-2 . TRBV4-3 TGCGCCAGCAGCCAAGATATAGCTAACTATGGCTACACCTTC CASSQDIANYGYTF
TRBD2 TRBJ2-3 . TRBV30 TGTGCCTGGAGTACGGGGACTAGCGGCTTCACAGATACGCAGTATTTT CAWSTGTSGFTDTQYF
. TRBJ1-2 . TRBV29-1 TGCAGCGTTCCTTTTAACTATGGCTACACCTTC CSVPFNYGYTF
. TRBJ1-6 . TRBV5-1 TGCGCCAGCAGCCCAAGCTGGCAGGGGACGAGCTCCTATAATTCACCCCTCCACTTT CASSPSWQGTSSYNSPLHF
. TRBJ1-2 . TRBV28 TGTGCCAGCAGCCTCCCCTCGGGGTATAACTATGGCTACACCTTC CASSLPSGYNYGYTF
. TRBJ2-7 . TRBV25-1 TGTGCCAGCAGTGAATCAGGGGGGACCTACGAGCAGTACTTC CASSESGGTYEQYF
TRBD1 TRBJ1-1 . TRBV28 TGTGCCAGCAGTTTTCAGGGGGCGCCGAATGAAGCTTTCTTT CASSFQGAPNEAFF
. TRBJ2-1 . TRBV28 TGTGCCAGCAGCCTTGCAGGGGAAGGGTACAATGAGCAGTTCTTC CASSLAGEGYNEQFF
TRBD1 TRBJ1-5 . TRBV16 TGTGCCAGCAGCCAATCGATCGGTACAGGGGAACAGCCCCAGCATTTT CASSQSIGTGEQPQHF
. TRBJ1-2 . TRBV6-5 TGTGCCAGCACCCTCCTCAGGGGAAACTATGGCTACACCTTC CASTLLRGNYGYTF
TRBD2 TRBJ2-1 . TRBV28 TGTGCCAGCAGTTTTCGGCTAGCGGGTTACTCCTACAATGAGCAGTTCTTC CASSFRLAGYSYNEQFF
. TRBJ1-1 . TRBV12-5 TGTGCTAGTGGTTTGGTACTCGGCAGCGTGAACACTGAAGCTTTCTTT CASGLVLGSVNTEAFF
TRBD2 TRBJ2-1 . TRBV7-3 TGTGCCAGCAGCTCCGGGACTAGCGGGGGGCCCCGGGATGAGCAGTTCTTC CASSSGTSGGPRDEQFF
TRBD1 TRBJ1-3 . TRBV9 TGTGCCAGCAGCGCCTGGACAGGACTCTCTGGAAACACCATATATTTT CASSAWTGLSGNTIYF
. TRBJ2-1 few TRBV6-5 TGTGCCAGCAGTGGAGACTATTACAATGAGCAGTTCTTC CASSGDYYNEQFF
. TRBJ1-5 . TRBV19 TGTGCCAGTAGTATACACCGGGGGACTGCCCGAGGGGATCAGCCCCAGCATTTT CASSIHRGTARGDQPQHF
TRBD1 TRBJ1-5 . TRBV9 TGTGCCAGCAGCGTAGAGGGGACAGCTTATCAGCCCCAGCATTTT CASSVEGTAYQPQHF
TRBD2 TRBJ2-1 . TRBV6-1 TGTGCCAGCAGTGAAGCGAGGGACAAAGGACTAGCGGGAGGGCAGTGGACGCGATACAATGAGCAGTTCTTC CASSEARDKGLAGGQWTRYNEQFF
. TRBJ2-7 . TRBV9 TGTGCCAGCAGCGCCGGGGGACCACCACAACAGCAGTACTTC CASSAGGPPQQQYF
. TRBJ1-3 . TRBV5-1 TGCGCCAGCAGCTTGGACCGGGAGGACACCATATATTTT CASSLDREDTIYF
. TRBJ1-2 once TRBV19 TGTGCCAGTAGTATCCGGACAGACGGAACCCCCTATGGCTACACCTTC CASSIRTDGTPYGYTF